A selection of T cell receptor beta chains follows, all from one sample in a study of blood T cell repertoires in COVID-19. Clones were sequenced by immunoSEQ multiplex PCR, and TCRdb holds only the in-frame ones, with some missing. This table holds approximately 350,000 clones, around 89% found once. Sequencing was carried out using peripheral blood. Receptors were obtained from a man aged 40-50 years with acute or convalescent COVID-19. Each CDR3 is given without its conserved first and last residue. Size is omitted from some rows. Given values are once, few, many or a class for expanded clones.

clone_size j_call v_call cdr3_aa
once TRBJ1-2 TRBV9 ASSVTGTVYGYT
- TRBJ1-1 TRBV28 ASSRLGGRRTEAF
- TRBJ1-1 TRBV21-1 ASSKAPFYPGETTEAF
- TRBJ2-3 TRBV27 ASSLEGAIIDTQY
- TRBJ2-1 TRBV29-1 SVTGTGGTEQF
- TRBJ2-5 TRBV27 ASGAGGVPETQY
- TRBJ2-2 TRBV7-2 ASSLSGGASERGELF
- TRBJ2-5 TRBV10-3 AISRLAGDKETQY
once TRBJ2-7 TRBV7-9 ASSLGGIGYEQY
- TRBJ1-1 TRBV7-2 ASSFGQGLNTEAF
- TRBJ2-7 TRBV10-1 ASGTDDLYEQY
many TRBJ2-5 TRBV9 ASSVVDSGGADRETQY
- TRBJ2-4 TRBV21-1 ASSGMHRVLAKNIQY
- TRBJ1-6 TRBV5-4 ASSSAGTSYNSPLH
- TRBJ2-7 TRBV28 ATAYLADYYEQY
- TRBJ2-1 TRBV28 ASSLWSGEQF
- TRBJ2-3 TRBV3-1/TRBV3-2 ASSQDFETGYSTDTQY
- TRBJ2-3 TRBV9 ASSPRRVGGDTQY
- TRBJ1-2 TRBV23-1 ASTPHITGAENGYGYT
- TRBJ2-7 TRBV27 ASSRLWAGGTYEQY
once TRBJ2-1 TRBV4-1 ASSQDRQGRLGQF
few TRBJ1-1 TRBV6-2/TRBV6-3 ASSYQGTMNTEAF
many TRBJ1-2 TRBV28 ASRMIDRAYGYT
- TRBJ1-5 TRBV7-8 ASSPTGGIHSNQPQH
- TRBJ1-5 TRBV4-1 ASSERQSSNQPQH
- TRBJ2-7 TRBV13 ASSRLGGSAYEQY
- TRBJ1-5 TRBV6-6 ASSTGQRQPQH
- TRBJ2-7 TRBV5-1 ASSPETGYEQY
- TRBJ1-1 TRBV19 ASSLTGLTEAF
- TRBJ2-1 TRBV5-4 ASSLELAGGNNEQF
- TRBJ2-1 TRBV2 ASSATEVHNEQF
- TRBJ2-5 TRBV11-2 ASSLETSGEETQY
- TRBJ2-3 TRBV3-1/TRBV3-2 ASSQEGGRWDTQY
- TRBJ2-7 TRBV18 ASCVGTAYEQY
- TRBJ1-2 TRBV28 ATSLRSPVGYT
- TRBJ2-1 TRBV18 ASSPLPRNEQF
- TRBJ2-5 TRBV7-3 ASSSAGRGGQETQY
- TRBJ2-7 TRBV27 ASSFAGTYEQY
- TRBJ1-2 TRBV7-6 ASSSVQGGEYGYT